The rows below give T cell receptor beta chains drawn from one sample of a study of monozygotic twins with inflammatory bowel disease. TCRdb processed the 5' RACE reads again and assigns one entry to each CDR3 protein, with no DNA. The sample features under 350,000 distinct CDR3 sequences, with 5.5% to 6.5% in its top ten. Sequences were obtained from blood. The receptors originated from a human donor with ulcerative colitis or Crohn's disease, or a healthy co-twin of an affected twin (not recorded which). Both conserved end residues are part of each CDR3.

v_gene: TRBV11-2; j_gene: TRBJ1-2; CDR3aa: CASSLVKSGGYTF
v_gene: TRBV6-5; j_gene: TRBJ2-2; CDR3aa: CASSYSISASGRTGELFF
v_gene: TRBV28; j_gene: TRBJ1-2; CDR3aa: CASITGSNGYTF
v_gene: TRBV12-3/TRBV12-4; j_gene: TRBJ1-2; CDR3aa: CASSAQQGWNYGYTF
v_gene: TRBV19; j_gene: TRBJ2-1; CDR3aa: CASSIGAGNMYEQFF
v_gene: TRBV9; j_gene: TRBJ1-5; CDR3aa: CASSEQGSGQPQHF
v_gene: TRBV4-3; j_gene: TRBJ1-1; CDR3aa: CASSPNYRQMNTEAFF
v_gene: TRBV25-1; j_gene: TRBJ2-1; CDR3aa: CASGELRSDNEQFF
v_gene: TRBV19; j_gene: TRBJ1-4; CDR3aa: CASRTNEKLFF
v_gene: TRBV7-2; j_gene: TRBJ2-5; CDR3aa: CASSSKETQYF
v_gene: TRBV12-3/TRBV12-4; j_gene: TRBJ1-1; CDR3aa: CASTPLRNMNTEAFF
v_gene: TRBV25-1; j_gene: TRBJ2-1; CDR3aa: CASSEYLGANEQFF
v_gene: TRBV28; j_gene: TRBJ2-1; CDR3aa: CASSYRELEIF
v_gene: TRBV5-5; j_gene: TRBJ2-7; CDR3aa: CASSLDPGRSYERYF
v_gene: TRBV6-1; j_gene: TRBJ1-3; CDR3aa: CASSKRTGGSGNTIYF
v_gene: TRBV5-1; j_gene: TRBJ2-3; CDR3aa: CASSYGGTTDTQYF
v_gene: TRBV11-3; j_gene: TRBJ2-1; CDR3aa: CASSAPGEQFF
v_gene: TRBV7-6; j_gene: TRBJ1-2; CDR3aa: CASSLYSTGYGYTF
v_gene: TRBV29-1; j_gene: TRBJ2-7; CDR3aa: CSVAQAYEQYF
v_gene: TRBV12-5; j_gene: TRBJ2-2; CDR3aa: CASGSTQGSSTGELFF
v_gene: TRBV27; j_gene: TRBJ2-5; CDR3aa: CASSDLGGVHQETQYF
v_gene: TRBV5-1; j_gene: TRBJ2-5; CDR3aa: CARLPQETQYF
v_gene: TRBV5-1; j_gene: TRBJ2-1; CDR3aa: CASSETLAGGYNEQFF
v_gene: TRBV6-5; j_gene: TRBJ2-5; CDR3aa: CASSFDDRGSQYF
v_gene: TRBV6-6; j_gene: TRBJ2-7; CDR3aa: CASTPRETGEQYF
v_gene: TRBV6-5; j_gene: TRBJ2-7; CDR3aa: CASSRLAPYEQYF
v_gene: TRBV4-3; j_gene: TRBJ1-4; CDR3aa: CASSPQPGPRGEKLFF
v_gene: TRBV7-6; j_gene: TRBJ2-1; CDR3aa: CASGPLIGRSYNEQFF
v_gene: TRBV24-1; j_gene: TRBJ2-3; CDR3aa: CATSDRVAGGLHPTDTQYF
v_gene: TRBV30; j_gene: TRBJ2-7; CDR3aa: CAWRPDRTYEQYF
v_gene: TRBV20-1; j_gene: TRBJ2-1; CDR3aa: CSAFRTGEGNEQFF
v_gene: TRBV5-1; j_gene: TRBJ2-5; CDR3aa: CASSTTTGGLETQYF
v_gene: TRBV20-1; j_gene: TRBJ2-3; CDR3aa: CSASLAGGHHTQYF
v_gene: TRBV6-5; j_gene: TRBJ2-4; CDR3aa: CASSYPGQGTKNIQYF
v_gene: TRBV14; j_gene: TRBJ2-7; CDR3aa: CASSRTEDNSYEQYF
v_gene: TRBV30; j_gene: TRBJ1-4; CDR3aa: CAWNGEKGGRKLFF
v_gene: TRBV27; j_gene: TRBJ2-1; CDR3aa: CASLKGQGLGNEQFF
v_gene: TRBV27; j_gene: TRBJ2-7; CDR3aa: CASSFQEAGAYEQYF